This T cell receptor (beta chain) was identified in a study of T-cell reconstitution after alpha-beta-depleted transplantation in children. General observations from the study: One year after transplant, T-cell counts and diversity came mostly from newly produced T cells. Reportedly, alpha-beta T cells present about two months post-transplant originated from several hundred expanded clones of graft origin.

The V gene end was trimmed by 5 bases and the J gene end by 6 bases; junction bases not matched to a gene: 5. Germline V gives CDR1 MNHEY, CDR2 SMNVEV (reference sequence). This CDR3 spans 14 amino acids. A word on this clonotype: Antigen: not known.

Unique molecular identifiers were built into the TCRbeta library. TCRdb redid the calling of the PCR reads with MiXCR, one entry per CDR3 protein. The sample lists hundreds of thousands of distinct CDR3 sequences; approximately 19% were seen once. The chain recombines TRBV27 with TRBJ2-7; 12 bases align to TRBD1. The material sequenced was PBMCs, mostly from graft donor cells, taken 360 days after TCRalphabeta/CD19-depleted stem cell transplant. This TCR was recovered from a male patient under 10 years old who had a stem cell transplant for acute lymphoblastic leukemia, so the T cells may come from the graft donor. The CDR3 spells CASSPGQGAGEQYF. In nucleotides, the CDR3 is TGTGCCAGCAGTCCGGGACAGGGGGCGGGCGAGCAGTACTTC.